This T cell receptor beta chain was captured by sequencing in a study of cytomegalovirus exposure and HLA in healthy donors (dated by TCRdb to about 2017). Some background on the complete study: The 666 repertoires of the first cohort and the 95 to 150 validation repertoires were produced on the same platform, according to a later analysis. The study was designed to test whether signatures of past pathogen exposure could be identified by cataloging public T cell receptors. In addition to the first cohort of 650 to 750 subjects, a separate validation cohort of under 150 different subjects was used. To predict cytomegalovirus infection status, the study brought together high-throughput TCR immunosequencing, statistical association of individual TCRs with disease status, and machine learning.

Donors formed part of the validation cohort, which comprised 120 or so subjects and was distinct from the first cohort of over 500 subjects. The CDR1 and CDR2 encoded by the germline V gene are MNHEY and SVGAGI. Counted from cysteine to phenylalanine, this CDR3 has 14 amino acids. Kept here is only the CDR3 DNA, which spans 42 bases and is read in frame from base 1. V is trimmed back by 5 bases and J by 11 bases, and the junction contains 10 bases that no gene match accounts for. In regard to this clone: Its antigen is currently not known. Base qualities are missing; no much larger clone stands one base away.

The study at large found these results: The study gave a list of about 170 TCR beta chains associated with cytomegalovirus. While some public TCRs were present in many individuals, most TCR sequences turned up only very rarely across donors. Of the cluster scores, around 95% were above 0 in a later analysis, which found that TCRs clustered in the first cohort also tended to co-occur in the approximately 110 validation repertoires. Three of the identified cytomegalovirus-associated TCR beta chains were confirmed in vitro to be specific for cytomegalovirus antigens. The classifier was reported to diagnose cytomegalovirus status with high specificity and sensitivity in both the original and validation cohorts. It was suggested by the authors that the approach could potentially be generalized to other disease states and immunological phenotypes. A later analysis lacked HLA typing for the validation cohort, so it scored co-occurrence in that cohort across all 130 or so repertoires.

Libraries were prepared through the immunoSEQ multiplex PCR assay. The paper's processing steps were these. A statistical classification framework was built for diagnosing cytomegalovirus status from the catalog of TCR beta chain sequences. TCRdb took this table from immuneACCESS and kept in-frame rearrangements with V and J called. Such tables lack part of the clones; where checked against another copy, unresolved V genes explain under half of the gap, and the rest is unexplained. V and J calls plus clone size are reproduced from that table; the DNA served to infer D and trimming. The sample records 130,000 or so clones, roughly 89% of which are singletons. The ten top clones hold under 2% of the sample.

Sequenced material: PBMCs. The clonotype originates from a woman aged 18-29 years in good health and CMV-seronegative. This receptor chain uses TRBV6-5 and TRBJ2-7, with 12 middle bases fitting TRBD2. CDR3 loop: CASSQTSGRPGEYF. At the DNA level, the sequence is TGTGCCAGCAGTCAAACTAGCGGGAGGCCCGGCGAGTACTTC.